These 15 T cell receptor beta chains came from one sample sequenced in a study of T cells in Graves' hyperthyroidism and ophthalmopathy. RNA transcripts served as the template for amplifying TCR beta CDR3 regions. First-round RT-PCR with HTBI primers amplified the TCR CDR3 region. TCRdb reprocessed the multiplex PCR reads via MiXCR and lists one record per CDR3 protein. The sample shows around 700,000 distinct CDR3 sequences, approximately 19% of them seen only once. The sequenced sample was blood. The receptor source for this set is a woman aged 50 to 60 with Graves' hyperthyroidism that later progressed to Graves' ophthalmopathy.

The rearrangement uses TRBV5-1 and TRBJ1-2; no reliable D call. CDR1 is SGHRS, CDR2 YFSETQ, per germline. V shed 4 bases and J shed 7 bases, with 17 bases lying between them. The CDR3 loop spans 14 amino acids. The CDR3 is CASSPPSGTVGYTF. Written as DNA, the CDR3 is TGCGCCAGCAGCCCTCCCTCGGGAACGGTTGGCTACACCTTC.

This clonotype appeared a few times. The V gene is TRBV29-1, the J gene TRBJ2-7, with D possibly being TRBD1 (6 bases). Deletions cut 6 bases from V and 1 base from J, with 13 bases between. CDR3 length: 13 amino acids. Germline assignment: CDR1 SQVTM and CDR2 ANQGSEA. Written as DNA, the CDR3 is TGCAGCGTGAGAGCGACAGGTTCCTACGAGCAGTACTTC. Residues: CSVRATGSYEQYF.

The chain's CDR3 is CASSVGHHEQYF. The CDR3 DNA reads as TGTGCCAGCAGTGTGGGACACCACGAGCAGTACTTC. The V and J genes are TRBV25-1 and TRBJ2-7, with a tentative D call TRBD1 (6 bases). V gave up 4 bases and J gave up 5 bases, with 9 bases separating them. CDR1 and CDR2 (germline): MGHDK, SYGVNS. The CDR3 loop spans 12 amino acids.

The chain recombines TRBV7-9 with TRBJ2-1; D may be TRBD1 (6 bases). Per the germline V gene, CDR1 is SEHNR and CDR2 is FQNEAQ (reference sequence). CDR3 length: 17 amino acids. Trimming took 6 bases from V and 4 from J, leaving 22 bases between them. The CDR3 spells CASRQSIQTGTYNEQFF. CDR3 in DNA: TGTGCCAGCAGACAAAGTATCCAGACGGGGACATACAATGAGCAGTTCTTC.

Note on this clonotype: This may arise from a read error, as a much more abundant clone is one base away. V and J are TRBV11-1 and TRBJ2-2; the D gene is possibly TRBD1 (5 bases). The CDR3 runs to 14 residues. Trimming took off 4 bases at V and 3 bases at J, with 9 bases between the two ends. Germline CDR1 is SGHAT and CDR2 is FQDESV (reference sequence). CDR3 sequence (DNA): TGTGCCAGCAGCTATGACAGCTACACCGGGGAGCTGTTTTTT. It is translated as CASSYDSYTGELFF. Variable domain in full (rest from reference TRBV11-1 and TRBJ2-2): EAEVAQSPRYKITEKSQAVAFWCDPISGHATLYWYRQILGQGPELLVQFQDESVVDDSQLPKDRFSAERLKGVDSTLKIQPAELGDSAMYLCASSYDSYTGELFFGEGSRLTVL.

The chain has TRBV20-1 and TRBJ1-6, with D possibly matching TRBD1 (5 bases). Germline CDR1 is DFQATT and CDR2 is SNEGSKA (reference sequence). V was trimmed by 0 bases and J by 7 bases, leaving 25 bases between them. This CDR3 has 19 amino acids. In DNA form, the CDR3 reads TGCAGTGCTAGAGATCCCAGGGTGTGGGCGTCGACTAGAAATTCACCCCTCCACTTT. The encoded protein is CSARDPRVWASTRNSPLHF.

CDR3 sequence reads: CASSSRVPDTQYF. In nucleotides, the CDR3 is TGTGCCAGCAGTTCCCGGGTGCCAGATACGCAGTATTTT. V and J are TRBV6-1 and TRBJ2-3; no clear D gene. V was trimmed by 5 bases and J by 4 bases, leaving 10 bases between them. The germline V gene has CDR1 MNHNS and CDR2 SASEGT. This CDR3 comprises 13 residues.

This clonotype was found a few times. The chain is built from TRBV6-1 and TRBJ2-2, with a weak D call TRBD1 (6 bases). Germline assignment: CDR1 MNHNS and CDR2 SASEGT. The CDR3 is made up of 16 amino acids. V was pared by 6 bases and J by 4 bases, with 18 bases between. The CDR3 here is CASRAWWGQSTGELFF. Here the CDR3 DNA reads TGTGCCAGCAGGGCGTGGTGGGGGCAGAGCACCGGGGAGCTGTTTTTT.

This clonotype came up a few times. V is TRBV7-2 and J is TRBJ2-1, with D unclear. Trimming shortened V by 5 bases and J by 10 bases, and 18 bases separated the two germline ends. This CDR3 is 14 amino acids long. Germline CDR1 SGHTA, CDR2 FQGNSA. CDR3 sequence (DNA): TGTGCCAGCAGCCCACCGGGCTTCGAGAACGAGCAGTTCTTC. It codes for CASSPPGFENEQFF. Supplemented by reference TRBV7-2 and TRBJ2-1, the full variable domain reads GAGVSQSPSNKVTEKGKDVELRCDPISGHTALYWYRQSLGQGLEFLIYFQGNSAPDKSGLPSDRFSAERTGGSVSTLTIQRTQQEDSAVYLCASSPPGFENEQFFGPGTRLTVL.

The chain carries TRBV7-8 and TRBJ2-5; TRBD1 or TRBD2 may be the D gene (5 bases each). Germline CDR1 is SGHVS and CDR2 is FQNEAQ. Deletions cut 6 bases from V and 5 bases from J, with 16 bases between. The CDR3 extends over 14 amino acids. The CDR3 region is CASSHRGGEETQYF. Written as DNA, the CDR3 is TGTGCCAGCAGTCATAGGGGTGGGGAGGAGACCCAGTACTTC.

This clonotype was counted a single time. Here the CDR3 DNA reads TGTGCCAGCAGCCACGGTAGCGGGAGGGCCGGCGAGCAGTTCTTC. This encodes CASSHGSGRAGEQFF. The rearrangement joins TRBV7-6 to TRBJ2-1, with TRBD2 matching 11 bases. The CDR3 is made up of 15 amino acids. Germline loops: CDR1 SGHVS, CDR2 FNYEAQ. V shed 5 bases and J 10 bases; nucleotides not matched to a gene: 10. Combining the CDR3 with reference TRBV7-6 and TRBJ2-1 gives the whole variable domain GAGVSQSPRYKVTKRGQDVALRCDPISGHVSLYWYRQALGQGPEFLTYFNYEAQQDKSGLPNDRFSAERPEGSISTLTIQRTEQRDSAMYRCASSHGSGRAGEQFFGPGTRLTVL.

This clonotype came up once. A much larger clone lies one base from this, so it may be a read error. The chain joins TRBV20-1 to TRBJ1-1, with D maybe TRBD1 (5 bases). CDR3 length: 11 residues. Germline V gene data show CDR1 as DFQATT and CDR2 as SNEGSKA (reference sequence). The CDR3 is CSAREGREALF. The CDR3 bases are TGCAGTGCTAGGGAGGGGAGGGAAGCTCTCTTT.

The chain uses TRBV7-2 and TRBJ2-3; 7 nucleotides line up with TRBD1. CDR1 SGHTA and CDR2 FQGNSA come from the germline V gene. The V and J ends lost 1 base and 6 bases, in that order; junction bases with no gene match: 7. CDR3 size: 15 residues. The CDR3 region has the DNA TGTGCCAGCAGCTTAGTGGCAGGGGGACGGGATACGCAGTATTTT. It is translated as CASSLVAGGRDTQYF.

The V and J genes are TRBV29-1 and TRBJ2-7; 7 nucleotides agree with TRBD1. V was pared by 1 base and J by 6 bases, with 6 bases of the junction left unmatched. This CDR3 is built from 13 residues. Looked up from germline, CDR1 is SQVTM and CDR2 is ANQGSEA. The CDR3 DNA reads as TGCAGCGTTGAAGGGGCAGGGGGTACCGAGCAGTACTTC. Translating gives CSVEGAGGTEQYF.

The table lists this clonotype with many counts. The chain is built from TRBV20-1 and TRBJ1-1, with 7 bases lining up with TRBD1. The germline V gene has CDR1 DFQATT and CDR2 SNEGSKA (reference sequence). The CDR3 sequence is 15 residues long. Germline trimming cut 6 bases from V and 0 bases from J; bases unmatched to any gene: 10. This CDR3 reads CSANGQALMNTEAFF. The CDR3 DNA follows: TGCAGTGCAAATGGACAGGCTCTTATGAACACTGAAGCTTTCTTT.